Below are 27 T cell receptor beta chains sequenced from a single sample in a study of T cell responses to AZD1222 COVID-19 vaccine. Clones were sequenced by immunoSEQ multiplex PCR, and TCRdb holds only the in-frame ones, with some missing. The repertoire holds about 110,000 clones, with 88% as singletons. Sequencing was performed on peripheral blood, taken on day 0 of AZD1222 vaccination. All receptors come from an adult in good health.

The chain has TRBV2 and TRBJ1-5, with TRBD1 identical over 8 bases. The CDR3 is 14 residues long. The trim removed 7 bases at V and 4 bases at J, leaving 6 bases unmatched. Germline CDR1 SNHLY, CDR2 FYNNEI. This chain's CDR3 is CASTPGQGNQPQHF. In DNA, the CDR3 is TGTGCCAGCACTCCCGGACAGGGAAATCAGCCCCAGCATTTT.

This sequence joins TRBV7-9 and TRBJ1-1, with D possibly being TRBD1 (5 bases). The germline V and J ends were trimmed by 5 bases and 0 bases, with 10 bases remaining between them. The CDR3 spans 14 residues. In germline, CDR1 is SEHNR, CDR2 FQNEAQ (reference sequence). CDR3 loop: CASSTRQMNTEAFF. The CDR3 DNA is TGTGCCAGCAGCACTAGACAGATGAACACTGAAGCTTTCTTT.

The chain joins TRBV5-1 to TRBJ2-3, with D perhaps matching TRBD2 (5 bases). Trimming removed 3 bases at V and 5 bases at J, with 16 bases between. CDR3 length: 15 amino acids. Germline V lookup: CDR1 SGHRS, CDR2 YFSETQ. CDR3 sequence: CASSSGLGVQDTQYF. DNA for the CDR3: TGCGCCAGCAGCTCCGGACTTGGAGTCCAAGATACGCAGTATTTT. The full variable domain, completed using reference TRBV5-1 and TRBJ2-3, is KAGVTQTPRYLIKTRGQQVTLSCSPISGHRSVSWYQQTPGQGLQFLFEYFSETQRNKGNFPGRFSGRQFSNSRSEMNVSTLELGDSALYLCASSSGLGVQDTQYFGPGTRLTVL.

V and J are TRBV6-2 or TRBV6-3 and TRBJ1-5; perhaps TRBD1 as D (6 bases). V was shortened by 4 bases and J by 0 bases, with 16 bases between the two germline ends. This CDR3 is built from 17 residues. CDR1 and CDR2 (germline): MNHEY, SVGEGT. For the CDR3, the DNA is TGTGCCAGCAGTTCGCCTCTCGGACAGATTAGCAATCAGCCCCAGCATTTT. Encoded protein: CASSSPLGQISNQPQHF.

This clone showed up just a few times. The chain is built from TRBV27 and TRBJ1-5; no reliable D call. V was cut by 5 bases and J by 5 bases, with 10 bases left in between. Germline CDR1 reads MNHEY; CDR2 reads SMNVEV (reference sequence). The CDR3 has 13 residues. In DNA, the CDR3 is TGTGCCAGCAGTAGATACAGCGATCAGCCCCAGCATTTT. Translating it yields CASSRYSDQPQHF.

The gene calls are TRBV7-3 and TRBJ2-5; perhaps TRBD2 as D (5 bases). CDR1 is SGHTA and CDR2 is FQGTGA in the germline V gene. V was shortened by 1 base and J by 4 bases, with 13 bases between the two germline ends. This CDR3 is 15 amino acids long. CDR3 in amino acids: CASSLNPGSRETQYF. The CDR3 coding sequence is TGTGCCAGCAGCTTAAATCCGGGGTCACGAGAGACCCAGTACTTC.

The V gene is TRBV7-6, the J gene TRBJ2-1; TRBD2 matches at 7 bases. Losses at the gene ends were 1 base for V and 6 bases for J; bases not matched to a gene: 6. This CDR3 spans 15 amino acids. The germline CDR1 and CDR2 sequences are SGHVS and FNYEAQ. The CDR3 DNA reads as TGTGCCAGCAGCTTAGGGACTAGTACTTCCAATGAGCAGTTCTTC. It encodes CASSLGTSTSNEQFF.

V is TRBV19 and J is TRBJ1-2; a weak D match, TRBD1 (6 bases). Deletions cut 5 bases from V and 2 bases from J, with 15 bases between. This CDR3 is built from 15 residues. Germline lookup yields CDR1 LNHDA and CDR2 SQIVND (reference sequence). The CDR3 bases are TGTGCCAGTAGTGTACAGGGAATAGGGAACTATGGCTACACCTTC. Residues: CASSVQGIGNYGYTF.

CDR3 residues: CASSLSGSNEQFF. The CDR3 DNA follows: TGTGCCAGTAGCCTGTCGGGTAGCAATGAGCAGTTCTTC. The chain couples TRBV28 to TRBJ2-1; D remains unclear. Germline V gives CDR1 MDHEN, CDR2 SYDVKM. Trimming took 9 bases from V and 6 from J, leaving 15 bases between them. There are 13 residues in the CDR3.

The chain couples TRBV7-2 to TRBJ2-2, with D unresolved. Germline V gene lookup returns CDR1 SGHTA and CDR2 FQGNSA. CDR3 length: 13 residues. V gave up 5 bases and J gave up 4 bases, with 8 bases separating them. CDR3 amino acids: CASSPDGTGELFF. In nucleotides, the CDR3 is TGTGCCAGCAGCCCGGACGGCACCGGGGAGCTGTTTTTT.

This clone was seen once. J is TRBJ2-7 and V is TRBV18, with D perhaps matching TRBD2 (5 bases). V was pared by 2 bases and J by 4 bases, with 12 bases between. The CDR3 runs to 14 residues. Germline values: CDR1 KGHSH, CDR2 LQKENI. CDR3 in amino acids: CASSPAAGGYEQYF. CDR3 in DNA: TGTGCCAGCTCACCAGCCGCAGGAGGATACGAGCAGTACTTC.

The chain recombines TRBV10-3 with TRBJ2-2; possibly TRBD1 or TRBD2 for D (5 bases each). With 7 bases removed from V and 8 bases from J, the gap between germline ends came to 17 bases. The CDR3 runs to 14 residues. Germline CDR1 ENHRY, CDR2 SYGVKD. CDR3: CAITRDLDRGELFF. The CDR3 region has the DNA TGTGCCATCACCCGGGACCTCGACAGAGGGGAGCTGTTTTTT.

The chain uses TRBV5-4 and TRBJ1-3; TRBD1 is a possible D gene (6 bases). Germline-derived CDR1 and CDR2 are SGHNT and YYREEE (reference sequence). The CDR3 extends over 15 amino acids. Trimming took off 7 bases at V and 0 bases at J, with 14 bases between the two ends. The CDR3 loop reads CASGTRDFSGNTIYF. CDR3 DNA: TGTGCCAGCGGGACACGGGACTTCTCTGGAAACACCATATATTTT.

The chain employs TRBV7-9 and TRBJ2-7; D gene uncertain. V gave up 1 base and J gave up 6 bases, with 7 bases separating them. CDR1 and CDR2 from the germline V gene are SEHNR and FQNEAQ (reference sequence). The CDR3 is 12 residues long. The CDR3 reads CASSLEVGEQYF. DNA for the CDR3: TGTGCCAGCAGCTTAGAGGTCGGCGAGCAGTACTTC.

The rearrangement joins TRBV18 to TRBJ1-1; D is unresolved. V was cut by 1 base and J by 7 bases, with 13 bases left in between. The CDR3 spans 14 residues. Germline V gene data show CDR1 as KGHSH and CDR2 as LQKENI. The CDR3 DNA reads TGTGCCAGCTCACCACGATTTAGGGCGCTTGAAGCTTTCTTT. This translates into CASSPRFRALEAFF.

V usage is TRBV14 and J usage is TRBJ2-5; no reliable D call. Trimming stripped 4 bases from V and 5 bases from J, with 17 bases between. CDR1 is SGHDN, CDR2 FVKESK, per germline. The CDR3 covers 15 residues. The CDR3 region has the DNA TGTGCCAGCAGCCCACAAGAAGCAATGAGGGAGACCCAGTACTTC. This encodes CASSPQEAMRETQYF.

This clone was recorded a few times. The chain couples TRBV5-4 to TRBJ2-1, with D possibly TRBD2 on 6 matching bases. CDR1 and CDR2 (germline): SGHNT, YYREEE (reference sequence). V was cut by 4 bases and J by 0 bases, with 14 bases left in between. The length of the CDR3 is 16 residues. The CDR3 bases are TGTGCCAGCAGCGTAGCGGCTACTAGCTCCTACAATGAGCAGTTCTTC. It is translated as CASSVAATSSYNEQFF.

The rearrangement links TRBV18 to TRBJ2-5; TRBD1 matches 7 bases. V shed 0 bases and J 2 bases; nucleotides not matched to a gene: 0. From germline, CDR1 is KGHSH and CDR2 LQKENI. This CDR3 spans 14 amino acids. CDR3 amino acids: CASSPPGQQETQYF. The CDR3 nucleotides read TGTGCCAGCTCACCACCGGGACAGCAAGAGACCCAGTACTTC.

This chain uses TRBV19 with TRBJ2-1; 12 bases fit TRBD2. The CDR3 length is 16 residues. The germline CDR1 and CDR2 sequences are LNHDA and SQIVND (reference sequence). V shed 5 bases and J 7 bases; nucleotides not matched to a gene: 9. In DNA, the CDR3 is TGTGCCAGTAGTGTGGTCCTAGCGGGAGGGCTGAATGAGCAGTTCTTC. Encoded protein: CASSVVLAGGLNEQFF.

The rearrangement links TRBV7-8 to TRBJ2-7, with TRBD2 matching 7 bases. The V gene end was trimmed by 1 base and the J gene end by 1 base; junction bases not matched to a gene: 7. Germline lookup yields CDR1 SGHVS and CDR2 FQNEAQ. The CDR3 covers 16 residues. The CDR3 here is CASSLDGSGWSYEQYF. The CDR3 DNA reads TGTGCCAGCAGCTTAGATGGTAGCGGGTGGTCCTACGAGCAGTACTTC.

The chain recombines TRBV24-1 with TRBJ2-2; 7 bases agree with TRBD1. In germline, CDR1 is KGHDR, CDR2 SFDVKD. J lost 1 base, V lost 2 bases, and 3 bases had no gene match. The CDR3 has 16 residues. CDR3: CATSDYRTGNTGELFF. In nucleotides, the CDR3 is TGTGCCACCAGTGATTACCGGACAGGGAACACCGGGGAGCTGTTTTTT.

The rearrangement joins TRBV6-2 or TRBV6-3 to TRBJ2-1; D remains ambiguous. The germline CDR1 and CDR2 sequences are MNHEY and SVGEGT. Trimming took 6 bases from V and 4 from J, leaving 13 bases between them. The CDR3 runs 14 residues. CDR3 sequence (DNA): TGTGCCAGCAGCCCCCCCACTACTTACAATGAGCAGTTCTTC. Translation: CASSPPTTYNEQFF.

The chain combines TRBV10-1 with TRBJ2-3; the D is unclear. The germline V gene encodes CDR1 WNHNN and CDR2 SYGVQD (reference sequence). Between the trimmed V and J ends, which lost 11 bases and 2 bases, there was a span of 8 bases. CDR3 size: 11 residues. The CDR3 region has the DNA TGCGCCGGCATAAACACAGATACGCAGTATTTT. Residues: CAGINTDTQYF.

The chain employs TRBV6-6 and TRBJ2-2; D call uncertain. V was trimmed by 0 bases and J by 2 bases, leaving 7 bases between them. This CDR3 has 15 amino acids. The germline CDR1 and CDR2 sequences are MNHNY and SVGAGI (reference sequence). CDR3 region: CASSYSTANTGELFF. The CDR3 nucleotides are TGTGCCAGCAGTTACTCCACGGCCAACACCGGGGAGCTGTTTTTT.

This clone was seen more than once but under ten times. The chain has TRBV2 and TRBJ2-1; 9 positions agree with TRBD2. V shed 6 bases, J shed 7 bases, and the junction held 10 bases outside the gene matches. Per germline, CDR1 SNHLY and CDR2 FYNNEI. The CDR3 loop spans 15 amino acids. The CDR3 DNA reads as TGTGCCAGCAGACATCCTAGCGGGATGAGAAATGAGCAGTTCTTC. Protein sequence: CASRHPSGMRNEQFF. The full variable domain, in which reference TRBV2 and TRBJ2-1 provide the parts outside the CDR3, is EPEVTQTPSHQVTQMGQEVILRCVPISNHLYFYWYRQILGQKVEFLVSFYNNEISEKSEIFDDQFSVERPDGSNFTLKIRSTKLEDSAMYFCASRHPSGMRNEQFFGPGTRLTVL.

CDR3 nucleotide sequence: TGCGCCAGCAGCCAAGCCGACAGGAACTACGAGCAGTACTTC. Amino acids: CASSQADRNYEQYF. The V call is TRBV4-3, the J call TRBJ2-7; tentative D call: TRBD1 (6 bases). V was pared by 1 base and J by 3 bases, with 10 bases between. Germline lookup yields CDR1 LGHNA and CDR2 YSLEER. CDR3 length: 14 amino acids.

The chain joins TRBV29-1 to TRBJ1-5; maybe TRBD1 (6 bases). The V and J ends lost 0 bases and 4 bases respectively, with 10 bases between them. CDR3 length: 14 amino acids. Per germline, CDR1 SQVTM and CDR2 ANQGSEA. The CDR3 bases are TGCAGCGTTGAAGACAGGGGACCGAATCAGCCCCAGCATTTT. This sequence encodes CSVEDRGPNQPQHF.